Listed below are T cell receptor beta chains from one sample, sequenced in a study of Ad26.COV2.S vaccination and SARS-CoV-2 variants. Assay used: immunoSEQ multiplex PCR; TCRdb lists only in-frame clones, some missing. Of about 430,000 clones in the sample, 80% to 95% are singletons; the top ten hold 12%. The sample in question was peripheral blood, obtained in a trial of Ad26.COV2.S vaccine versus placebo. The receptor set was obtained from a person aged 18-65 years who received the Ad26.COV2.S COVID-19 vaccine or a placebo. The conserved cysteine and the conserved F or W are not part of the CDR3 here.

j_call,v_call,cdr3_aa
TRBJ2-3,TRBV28,ASTYRGKSTDTQY
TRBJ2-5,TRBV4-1,ASSQDKGGETQY
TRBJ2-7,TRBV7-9,ASSSKAGTYEQY
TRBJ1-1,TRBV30,AWSVQGDTEAF
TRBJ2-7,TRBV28,ASTHRGTYEQY
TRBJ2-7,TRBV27,ASSLASLAGGPLGVYEQY
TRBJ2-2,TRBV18,ASSPYIGELF
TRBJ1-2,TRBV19,ASSLGTKGYGYGYT
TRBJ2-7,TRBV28,ASSFVLPGAYEQY
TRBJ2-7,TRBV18,ASSHTSGSPHEQY
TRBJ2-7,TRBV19,ASSFSSGRAYEQY
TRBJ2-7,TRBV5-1,ASSWERGTYEQY
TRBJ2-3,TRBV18,ASSPDYLSTDTQY